This T cell receptor (beta chain) was profiled in a study of shared clonotypes between healthy human individuals. Some clones are missing from TCRdb's copy, which holds only in-frame ones; the method was immunoSEQ multiplex PCR. The data show roughly 2,300,000 clones, with about 90% seen just once and approximately 0.41% held by the top ten. The source material was naive CD4+ T cells from PBMCs. Subset described: CD45RA+ positively selected. The TCR sequence derives from a man younger than 30 in good health. Some clones in this sample may be carry-over from other donors' samples.

The CDR3: CASSLRREIGEQYF. In DNA form, the CDR3 reads TGTGCCAGCAGCTTACGACGGGAGATAGGGGAGCAGTACTTC. This chain connects TRBV7-2 to TRBJ2-7, with D maybe TRBD2 (6 bases). V was trimmed by 2 bases and J by 7 bases, leaving 15 bases between them. CDR3 size: 14 residues. CDR1 SGHTA and CDR2 FQGNSA come from the germline V gene.